This T cell receptor (beta chain) was recovered during a study of T cell responses to AZD1222 COVID-19 vaccine. The CDR3 contains 16 residues. Germline assignment: CDR1 SGHTA and CDR2 FQGNSA. V lost 4 bases to trimming and J lost 4 bases; unmatched junction nucleotides: 8. The assay was immunoSEQ multiplex PCR, and TCRdb's table has in-frame clones only and misses some. The profile shows 150,000 to 250,000 clones, roughly 92% of them singletons. This clone has only a few counts. Sequenced material: peripheral blood, taken 28 days after the second AZD1222 dose. The clonotype originates from an adult who received the AZD1222 COVID-19 vaccine. The chain links TRBV7-2 to TRBJ2-1; 9 positions match TRBD2. As DNA, the CDR3 is TGTGCCAGCAGCTACGCGGGAGGGCCCTATTACAATGAGCAGTTCTTC. This codes for CASSYAGGPYYNEQFF.